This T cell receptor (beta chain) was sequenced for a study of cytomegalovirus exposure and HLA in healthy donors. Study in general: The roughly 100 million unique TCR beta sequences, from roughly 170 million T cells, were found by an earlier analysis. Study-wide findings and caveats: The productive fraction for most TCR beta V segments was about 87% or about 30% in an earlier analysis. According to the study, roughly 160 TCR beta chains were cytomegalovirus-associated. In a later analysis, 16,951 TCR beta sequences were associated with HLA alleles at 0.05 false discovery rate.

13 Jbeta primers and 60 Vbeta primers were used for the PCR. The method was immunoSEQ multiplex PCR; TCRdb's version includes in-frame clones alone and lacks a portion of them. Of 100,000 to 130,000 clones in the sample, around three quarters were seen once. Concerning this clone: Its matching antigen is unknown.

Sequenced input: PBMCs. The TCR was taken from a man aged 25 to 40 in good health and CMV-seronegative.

CDR3 loop: CASSLGLGANEQFF. CDR3 in DNA: TGTGCCAGCAGCTTAGGTCTGGGGGCCAATGAGCAGTTCTTC. The chain is built from TRBV7-9 and TRBJ2-1, with D perhaps matching TRBD1 (6 bases). Trimming removed 1 base from V and 6 bases from J, with 10 bases in between. This CDR3 is built from 14 residues. The germline V gene has CDR1 SEHNR and CDR2 FQNEAQ (reference sequence). The entire variable domain, with the rest obtained from reference TRBV7-9 and TRBJ2-1, is as follows: DTGVSQNPRHKITKRGQNVTFRCDPISEHNRLYWYRQTLGQGPEFLTYFQNEAQLEKSRLLSDRFSAERPKGSFSTLEIQRTEQGDSAMYLCASSLGLGANEQFFGPGTRLTVL.